This entry features one T cell receptor (beta chain) sequence. This clone has a single count. The antigen it recognizes is unknown. Base qualities are not recorded, but no much larger clone differs from it by a single base. This sample is part of a study of T cell responses to AZD1222 COVID-19 vaccine (TCRdb year 2021). Study-wide context: A total of over 230 trial participants underwent TCR sequencing, of whom 200 to 220 received two doses of AZD1222 and 26 received two doses of the MenACWY control vaccine. Enrollment into the trials was organized by age into subgroups of 18-55, 56-69 and 70-plus years, and those subgroups contained roughly 150, 30 and 60 TCR-sequenced participants, respectively. Overall results and qualifications from the work: In the small 56-69-year group, the increase in depth fell short of significance, most likely because of low power. Reportedly, almost half of the unique spike-specific TCRs recognized epitopes lying outside the regions that are mutated in the B.1.351 and B.1.1.7 variants. A significant rise in spike-specific TCR breadth and depth was observed after two AZD1222 doses relative to day 0 and relative to MenACWY recipients. Participants were mostly white British and included more females than males, and it was suggested by the authors that clonal diversity may have been underestimated. Conclusions about previously exposed vaccinees were limited because only a handful of AZD1222 recipients were SARS-CoV-2 seropositive at baseline. No day 14 peak-response samples were available, so repertoires were characterized only after the peak T cell response. Vaccine-associated CD4 TCRs spanned the whole spike protein, with dominant responses in regions 160-218 and 743-854.

This specimen's time point label, interpreted: baseline before first vaccination. Read against the paper, the sample's treatment or condition label means: meningococcal conjugate vaccine given as trial control. Samples from vaccinated people were obtained from the UK trials COV001 and COV002, which included a single-blind randomized controlled phase 2/3 trial of AZD1222 (ChAdOx1 nCoV-19) in healthy adults. For TCRbeta chain sequencing, PBMC samples were collected from trial participants at day 0 and at day 28 after the second dose. The CDR3 holds 19 amino acids from the cysteine to the phenylalanine. Only the CDR3 DNA stays, 57 bases, in frame from base 1. For CDR1 and CDR2, the germline V gene lists MGHRA and YSYEKL. Trimming leaves V shorter by 0 bases and J shorter by 3 bases, with the junction holding 16 bases beyond the gene matches. The CDR3 regions of human TCRbeta chains were analyzed by immunosequencing. The paper's data handling went like this. Repertoire TCRs were checked for matches against a reference library of SARS-CoV-2-specific TCRs that had been generated using the MIRA antigen-specificity platform. Breadth was defined as the fraction of unique TCRs that were SARS-CoV-2-associated. Depth was defined as the fraction of total T cells that were SARS-CoV-2-associated. Using the MIRA data, each spike-specific TCR was assigned both to the spike region to which the TCR was reactive and to a CD4 or CD8 class. Log10-transformed breadth and depth values were compared by one-way ANOVA with Sidak's multiple comparisons tests. The immuneACCESS repertoire file appears here via TCRdb, limited to in-frame rearrangements. These files lack a portion of the clones; in checked studies, under half of the deficit traces to unresolved V genes, and the cause of the others is not known. V and J calls plus clone size are reproduced from that table; the DNA served to infer D and trimming. A total of approximately 190,000 clones appear in this sample, 87% of them only once. The ten top clones hold 2.7% of the sample.

The sample in question was peripheral blood, obtained on day 0 of MenACWY control vaccination. This receptor was taken from an adult in good health. The chain was built from TRBV4-1 and TRBJ2-7; the junction holds 8 bases that match TRBD2. The sequence in DNA is TGCGCCAGCAGCCAAGAAGCCCCCCCCGCTGGGCTAGCGGGCTACGAGCAGTACTTC. Protein translation: CASSQEAPPAGLAGYEQYF.